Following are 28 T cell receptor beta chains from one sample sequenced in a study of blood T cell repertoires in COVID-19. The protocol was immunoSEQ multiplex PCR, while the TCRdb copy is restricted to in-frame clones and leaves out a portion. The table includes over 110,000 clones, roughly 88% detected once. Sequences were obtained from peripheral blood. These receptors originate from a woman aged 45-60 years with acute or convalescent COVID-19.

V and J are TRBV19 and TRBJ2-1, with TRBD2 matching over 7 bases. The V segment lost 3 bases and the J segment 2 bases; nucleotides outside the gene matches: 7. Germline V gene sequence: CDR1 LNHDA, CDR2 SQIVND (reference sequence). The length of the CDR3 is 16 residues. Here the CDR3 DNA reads TGTGCCAGTAGTATGTTGCTAGCGGTGACCTACAATGAGCAGTTCTTC. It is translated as CASSMLLAVTYNEQFF.

CDR3 region: CASSIPGTSGSRPGELFF. In DNA form, the CDR3 reads TGTGCCAGTAGTATCCCCGGGACTAGCGGGAGTCGGCCCGGGGAGCTGTTTTTT. This chain uses TRBV19 with TRBJ2-2, with 14 positions matching TRBD2. The CDR3 length is 18 residues. J gave up 6 bases and V 3 bases, and 9 bases lay outside the gene matches. The V gene's germline CDR1 is LNHDA and CDR2 SQIVND (reference sequence).

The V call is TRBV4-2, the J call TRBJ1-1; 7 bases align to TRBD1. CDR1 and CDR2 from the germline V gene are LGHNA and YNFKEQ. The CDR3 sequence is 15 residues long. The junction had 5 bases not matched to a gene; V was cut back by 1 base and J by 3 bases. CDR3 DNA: TGTGCCAGCAGCCAAGGACAAACAGGGGACACTGAAGCTTTCTTT. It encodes CASSQGQTGDTEAFF.

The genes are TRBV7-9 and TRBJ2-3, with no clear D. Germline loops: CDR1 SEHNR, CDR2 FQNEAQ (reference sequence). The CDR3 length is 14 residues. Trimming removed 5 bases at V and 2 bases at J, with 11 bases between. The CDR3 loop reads CASSILQNTDTQYF. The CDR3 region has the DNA TGTGCCAGCAGCATACTACAAAACACAGATACGCAGTATTTT.

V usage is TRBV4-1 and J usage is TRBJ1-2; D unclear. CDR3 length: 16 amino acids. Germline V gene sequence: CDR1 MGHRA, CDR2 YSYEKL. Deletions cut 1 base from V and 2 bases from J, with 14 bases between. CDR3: CASSQALTRANYGYTF. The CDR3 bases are TGCGCCAGCAGCCAAGCCCTGACTAGGGCAAACTATGGCTACACCTTC.

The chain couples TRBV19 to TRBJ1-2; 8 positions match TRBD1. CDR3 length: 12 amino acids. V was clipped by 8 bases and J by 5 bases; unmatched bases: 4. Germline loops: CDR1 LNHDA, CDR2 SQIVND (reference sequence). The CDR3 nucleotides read TGTGCCAGTGAGGGACAGGCGTATGGCTACACCTTC. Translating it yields CASEGQAYGYTF.

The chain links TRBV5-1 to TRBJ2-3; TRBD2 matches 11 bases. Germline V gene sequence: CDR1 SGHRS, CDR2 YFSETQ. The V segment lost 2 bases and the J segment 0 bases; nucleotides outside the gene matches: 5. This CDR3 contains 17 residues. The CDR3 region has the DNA TGCGCCAGCAGCTTCGGGACTAGCGGTTGGAGCACAGATACGCAGTATTTT. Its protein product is CASSFGTSGWSTDTQYF.

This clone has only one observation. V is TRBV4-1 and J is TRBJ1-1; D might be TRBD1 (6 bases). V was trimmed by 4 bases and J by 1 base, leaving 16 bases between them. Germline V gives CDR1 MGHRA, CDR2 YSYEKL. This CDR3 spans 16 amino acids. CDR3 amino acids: CASSPSVTGANTEAFF. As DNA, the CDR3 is TGCGCCAGCAGCCCATCAGTGACAGGCGCGAACACTGAAGCTTTCTTT.

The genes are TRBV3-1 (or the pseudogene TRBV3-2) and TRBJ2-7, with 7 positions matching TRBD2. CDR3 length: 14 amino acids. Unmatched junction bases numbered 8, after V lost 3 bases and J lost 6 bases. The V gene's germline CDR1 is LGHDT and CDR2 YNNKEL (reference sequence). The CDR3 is CASSQGLPLGEQYF. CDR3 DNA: TGTGCCAGCAGCCAGGGACTACCATTAGGCGAGCAGTACTTC.

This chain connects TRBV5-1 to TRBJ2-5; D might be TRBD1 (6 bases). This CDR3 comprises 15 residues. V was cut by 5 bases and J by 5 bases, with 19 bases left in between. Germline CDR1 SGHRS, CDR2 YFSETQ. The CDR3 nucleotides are TGCGCCAGCAGTCTCACAGGGACCGTGGCTGAGACCCAGTACTTC. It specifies CASSLTGTVAETQYF.

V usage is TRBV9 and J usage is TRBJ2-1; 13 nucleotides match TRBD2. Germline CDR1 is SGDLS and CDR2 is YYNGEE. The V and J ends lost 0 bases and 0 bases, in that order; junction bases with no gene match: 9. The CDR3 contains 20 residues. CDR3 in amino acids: CASSVGELAGGQISYNEQFF. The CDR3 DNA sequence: TGTGCCAGCAGCGTAGGGGAACTAGCGGGAGGGCAAATCTCCTACAATGAGCAGTTCTTC.

The DNA of the CDR3 is TGTGCCAGCAGCGCGGGACCGAACACTGAAGCTTTCTTT. Its translation is CASSAGPNTEAFF. The genes are TRBV5-4 and TRBJ1-1, with TRBD1 as a possible D gene (5 bases). Germline CDR1 reads SGHNT; CDR2 reads YYREEE (reference sequence). V lost 4 bases, J lost 1 base, and 8 bases lay in between. The CDR3 loop spans 13 amino acids.

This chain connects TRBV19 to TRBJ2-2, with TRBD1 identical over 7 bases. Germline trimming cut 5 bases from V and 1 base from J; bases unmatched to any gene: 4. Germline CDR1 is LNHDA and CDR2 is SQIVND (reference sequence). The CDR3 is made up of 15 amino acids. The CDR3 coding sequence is TGTGCCAGTAGTCCGGGACAGATGAACACCGGGGAGCTGTTTTTT. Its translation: CASSPGQMNTGELFF.

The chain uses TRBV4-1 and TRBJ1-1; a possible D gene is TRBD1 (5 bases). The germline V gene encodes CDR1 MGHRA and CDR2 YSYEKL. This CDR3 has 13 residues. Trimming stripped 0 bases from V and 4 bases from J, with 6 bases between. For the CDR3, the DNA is TGCGCCAGCAGCCAAGACCAGGGCACTGAAGCTTTCTTT. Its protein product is CASSQDQGTEAFF.

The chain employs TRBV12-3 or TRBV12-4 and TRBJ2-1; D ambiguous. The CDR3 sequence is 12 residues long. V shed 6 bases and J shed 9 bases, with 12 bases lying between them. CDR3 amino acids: CASRPQPGEQFF. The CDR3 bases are TGTGCCAGCAGACCCCAGCCGGGTGAGCAGTTCTTC.

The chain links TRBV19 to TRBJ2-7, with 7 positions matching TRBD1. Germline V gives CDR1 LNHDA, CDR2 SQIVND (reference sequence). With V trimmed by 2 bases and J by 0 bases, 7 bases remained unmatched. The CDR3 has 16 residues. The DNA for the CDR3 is TGTGCCAGTAGTATATCCGACAGGGCGTTCTCCTACGAGCAGTACTTC. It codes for CASSISDRAFSYEQYF.

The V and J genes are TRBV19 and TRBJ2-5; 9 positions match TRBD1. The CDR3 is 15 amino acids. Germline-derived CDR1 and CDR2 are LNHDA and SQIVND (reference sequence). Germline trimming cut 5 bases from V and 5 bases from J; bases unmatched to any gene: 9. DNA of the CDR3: TGTGCCAGTAGTGGTGGAGGGACAGGGAGGGAGACCCAGTACTTC. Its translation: CASSGGGTGRETQYF.

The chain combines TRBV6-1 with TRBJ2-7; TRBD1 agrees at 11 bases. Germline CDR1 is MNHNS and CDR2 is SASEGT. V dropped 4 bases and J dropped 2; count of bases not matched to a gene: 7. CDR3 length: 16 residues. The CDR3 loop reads CASSAPTGQGAYEQYF. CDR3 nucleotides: TGTGCCAGCAGTGCGCCCACGGGACAGGGGGCCTACGAGCAGTACTTC.

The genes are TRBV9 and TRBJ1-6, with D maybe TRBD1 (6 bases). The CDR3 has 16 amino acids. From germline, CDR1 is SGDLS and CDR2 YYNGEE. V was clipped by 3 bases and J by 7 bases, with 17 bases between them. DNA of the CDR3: TGTGCCAGCAGCGGGACAGCGGCTCACCAAAATTCACCCCTCCACTTT. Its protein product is CASSGTAAHQNSPLHF.

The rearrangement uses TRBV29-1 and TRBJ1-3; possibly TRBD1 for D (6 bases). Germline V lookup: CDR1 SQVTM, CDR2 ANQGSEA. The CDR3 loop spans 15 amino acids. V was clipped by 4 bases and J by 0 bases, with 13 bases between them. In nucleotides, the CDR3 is TGCAGCGTTGCAAGGTGGACAGTCTCTGGAAACACCATATATTTT. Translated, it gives CSVARWTVSGNTIYF.

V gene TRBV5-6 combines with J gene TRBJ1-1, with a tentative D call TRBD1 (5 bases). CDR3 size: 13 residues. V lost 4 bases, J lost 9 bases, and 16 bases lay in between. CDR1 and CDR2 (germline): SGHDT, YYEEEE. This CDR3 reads CASSGGRSPQAFF. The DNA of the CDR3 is TGTGCCAGCAGCGGGGGGAGGTCCCCTCAAGCTTTCTTT.

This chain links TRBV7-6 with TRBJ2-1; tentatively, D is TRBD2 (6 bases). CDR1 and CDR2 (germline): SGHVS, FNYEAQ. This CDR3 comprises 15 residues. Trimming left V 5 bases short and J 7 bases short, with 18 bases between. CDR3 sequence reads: CASSPGPRGRNEQFF. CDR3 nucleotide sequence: TGTGCCAGCAGCCCGGGGCCCCGGGGGAGGAATGAGCAGTTCTTC. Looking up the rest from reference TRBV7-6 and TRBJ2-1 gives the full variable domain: GAGVSQSPRYKVTKRGQDVALRCDPISGHVSLYWYRQALGQGPEFLTYFNYEAQQDKSGLPNDRFSAERPEGSISTLTIQRTEQRDSAMYRCASSPGPRGRNEQFFGPGTRLTVL.

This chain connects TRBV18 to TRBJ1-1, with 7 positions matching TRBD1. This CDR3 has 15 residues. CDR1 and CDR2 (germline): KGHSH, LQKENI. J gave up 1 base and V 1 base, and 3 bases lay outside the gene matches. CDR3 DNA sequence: TGTGCCAGCTCACCACAGGGACAGCAGAACACTGAAGCTTTCTTT. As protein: CASSPQGQQNTEAFF.

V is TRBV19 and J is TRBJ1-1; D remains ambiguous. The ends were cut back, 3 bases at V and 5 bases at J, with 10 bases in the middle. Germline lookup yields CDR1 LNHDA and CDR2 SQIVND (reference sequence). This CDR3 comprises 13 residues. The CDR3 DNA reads TGTGCCAGTAGTATTGAGAGGTCAACTGAAGCTTTCTTT. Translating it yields CASSIERSTEAFF.

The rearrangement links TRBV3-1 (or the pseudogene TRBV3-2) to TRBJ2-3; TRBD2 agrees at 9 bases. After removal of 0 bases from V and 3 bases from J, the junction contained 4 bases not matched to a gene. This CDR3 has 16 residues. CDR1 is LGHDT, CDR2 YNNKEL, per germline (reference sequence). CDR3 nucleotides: TGTGCCAGCAGCCAAGACATGGCGGGAGGGACAGATACGCAGTATTTT. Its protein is CASSQDMAGGTDTQYF.

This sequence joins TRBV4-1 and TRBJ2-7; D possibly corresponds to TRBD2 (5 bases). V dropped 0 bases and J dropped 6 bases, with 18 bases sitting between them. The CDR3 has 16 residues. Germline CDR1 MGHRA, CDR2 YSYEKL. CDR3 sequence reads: CASSQDVTRVSREQYF. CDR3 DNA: TGCGCCAGCAGCCAAGACGTGACGAGGGTGAGCCGCGAGCAGTACTTC.

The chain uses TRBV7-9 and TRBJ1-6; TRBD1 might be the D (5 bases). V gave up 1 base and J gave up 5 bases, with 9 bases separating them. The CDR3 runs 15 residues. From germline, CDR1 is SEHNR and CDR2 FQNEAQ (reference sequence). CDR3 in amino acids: CASSLGGLDNSPLHF. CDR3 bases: TGTGCCAGCAGCTTAGGGGGCTTAGATAATTCACCCCTCCACTTT.

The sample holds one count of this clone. This CDR3 is CASSVAATSTDTQYF. Written as DNA, the CDR3 is TGTGCCAGCAGCGTAGCCGCAACTAGCACAGATACGCAGTATTTT. This sequence joins TRBV9 and TRBJ2-3; D not resolved. V was trimmed by 0 bases and J by 0 bases, leaving 8 bases between them. Germline V gives CDR1 SGDLS, CDR2 YYNGEE. There are 15 residues in the CDR3. Full variable domain (remainder filled in from reference TRBV9 and TRBJ2-3): DSGVTQTPKHLITATGQRVTLRCSPRSGDLSVYWYQQSLDQGLQFLIQYYNGEERAKGNILERFSAQQFPDLHSELNLSSLELGDSALYFCASSVAATSTDTQYFGPGTRLTVL.